This T cell receptor (beta chain) was identified during a study of cytomegalovirus exposure and HLA in healthy donors. Study results and caveats: Previous analysis showed most TCR beta V segments were productive about 87% or about 30% of the time. Follow-up analysis later connected one missense variant in DCLRE1C with trimming of TCR beta V- and J-genes. In vitro experiments confirmed that a few CMV-associated chains were specific for CMV antigens.

13 Jbeta primers and 60 Vbeta primers were used for the PCR. Measured with immunoSEQ multiplex PCR; TCRdb has only the in-frame clones, and not every one. The sample lists roughly 100,000 clones, 60% to 80% occurring once. Note on this clone: Its matching antigen is unknown.

This clonotype was obtained from a man aged 45-65 years in good health and CMV-seropositive. The material sequenced was PBMCs.

The CDR3 sequence is CASSDSGTTNEKLFF. CDR3 nucleotide sequence: TGCGCCAGCAGTGATTCGGGGACAACTAATGAAAAACTGTTTTTT. The chain has TRBV10-2 and TRBJ1-4; D is unclear. V was pared by 3 bases and J by 0 bases, with 8 bases between. The CDR3 totals 15 residues. Germline CDR1 and CDR2: WSHSY and SAAADI.